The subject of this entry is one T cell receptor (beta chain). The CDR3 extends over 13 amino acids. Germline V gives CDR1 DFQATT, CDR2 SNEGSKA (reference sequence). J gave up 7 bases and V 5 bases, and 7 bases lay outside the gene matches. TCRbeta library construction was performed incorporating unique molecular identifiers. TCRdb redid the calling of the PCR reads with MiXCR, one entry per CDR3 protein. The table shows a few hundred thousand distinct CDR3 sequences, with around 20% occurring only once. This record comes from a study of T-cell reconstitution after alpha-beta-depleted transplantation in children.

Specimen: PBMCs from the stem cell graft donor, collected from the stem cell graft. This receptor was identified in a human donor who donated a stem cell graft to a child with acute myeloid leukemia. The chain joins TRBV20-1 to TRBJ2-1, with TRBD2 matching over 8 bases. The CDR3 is CSAVPGTRNEQFF. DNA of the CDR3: TGCAGTGCTGTTCCCGGGACTAGGAATGAGCAGTTCTTC.